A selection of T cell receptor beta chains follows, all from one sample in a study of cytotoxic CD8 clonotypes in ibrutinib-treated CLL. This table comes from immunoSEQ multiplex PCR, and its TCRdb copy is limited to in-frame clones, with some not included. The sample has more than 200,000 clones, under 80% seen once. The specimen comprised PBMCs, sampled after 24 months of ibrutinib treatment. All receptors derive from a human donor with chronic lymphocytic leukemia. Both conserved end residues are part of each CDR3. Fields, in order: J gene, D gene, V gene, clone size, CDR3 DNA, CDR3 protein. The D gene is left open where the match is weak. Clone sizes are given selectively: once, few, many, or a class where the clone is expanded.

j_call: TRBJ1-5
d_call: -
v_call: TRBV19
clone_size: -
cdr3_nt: TGTGCCAGTGATCAACCGGGACGTTGGAATCAGCCCCAGCATTTT
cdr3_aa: CASDQPGRWNQPQHF

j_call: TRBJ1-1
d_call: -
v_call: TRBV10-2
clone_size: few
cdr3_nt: TGCGCCAGCTCGCCCCAGGGAGAAGCTTTCTTT
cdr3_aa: CASSPQGEAFF

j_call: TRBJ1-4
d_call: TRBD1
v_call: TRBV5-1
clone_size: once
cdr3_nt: TGCGCCAGCAGCCGGGACAGCAATGAAAAACTGTTTTTT
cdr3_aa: CASSRDSNEKLFF

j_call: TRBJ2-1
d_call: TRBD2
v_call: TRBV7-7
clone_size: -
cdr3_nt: TGTGCTAGCAGCTTAGGAGCGGGAGCTGGCAATGAGCAGTTCTTC
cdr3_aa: CASSLGAGAGNEQFF

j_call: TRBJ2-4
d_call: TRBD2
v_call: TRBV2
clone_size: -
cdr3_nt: TGTGCCAGCAGTGAGATTAGCGGGAGTCTTAAAAACATTCAGTACTTC
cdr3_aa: CASSEISGSLKNIQYF

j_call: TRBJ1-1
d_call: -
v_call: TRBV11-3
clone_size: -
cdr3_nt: TGTGCCAGCAGCTTTGGGTTAAACACTGAAGCTTTCTTT
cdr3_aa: CASSFGLNTEAFF

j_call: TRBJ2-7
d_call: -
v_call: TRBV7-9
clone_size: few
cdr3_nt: TGTGCCAGCAGCGCCCGATCGGACCCCTACGAGCAGTACTTC
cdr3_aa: CASSARSDPYEQYF

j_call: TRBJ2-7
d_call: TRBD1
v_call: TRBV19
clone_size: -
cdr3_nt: TGTGCCAGTAGTTATGGGACAGGGAGCTACGAGCAGTACTTC
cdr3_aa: CASSYGTGSYEQYF

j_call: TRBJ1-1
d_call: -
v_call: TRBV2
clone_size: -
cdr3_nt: TGTGCCAGCAGTGAACTCGGTTGGTCGAACACTGAAGCTTTCTTT
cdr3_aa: CASSELGWSNTEAFF

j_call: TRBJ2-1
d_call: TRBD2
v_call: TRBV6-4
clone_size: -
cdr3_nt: TGTGCCAGCAGTGTCCAAAGCGGGAGCTCCTACAATGAGCAGTTCTTC
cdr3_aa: CASSVQSGSSYNEQFF

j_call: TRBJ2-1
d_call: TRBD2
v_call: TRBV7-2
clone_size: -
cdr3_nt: TGTGCCAGCAGCTTAGCGCGGTGGACTAGTTCTGGCGATGAGCAGTTCTTC
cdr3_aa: CASSLARWTSSGDEQFF

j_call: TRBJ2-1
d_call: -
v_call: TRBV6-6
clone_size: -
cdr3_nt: TGTGCCAGCAGTTATACTACTCGTAGTGAGCAGTTCTTC
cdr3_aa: CASSYTTRSEQFF